What follows are 4 T cell receptor beta chains derived from one specimen sequenced in a study of cytomegalovirus exposure and HLA in healthy donors. The PCR was carried out with 60 Vbeta primers and 13 Jbeta primers. This table comes from immunoSEQ multiplex PCR, and its TCRdb copy is limited to in-frame clones, with some not included. Among 200,000 to 250,000 clones listed, about four fifths were seen once. Sequencing was performed on PBMCs. These receptors were taken from a woman between 40 and 55 years old in good health and CMV-seropositive.

This chain links TRBV7-8 with TRBJ1-2; 12 bases map to TRBD1. Losses at the gene ends were 2 bases for V and 8 bases for J; bases not matched to a gene: 18. Germline CDR1 and CDR2: SGHVS and FQNEAQ. CDR3 size: 19 residues. The CDR3 loop reads CASSLLIQPPGQGAQGYTF. The CDR3 DNA is TGTGCCAGCAGCTTACTTATTCAACCGCCGGGACAGGGGGCGCAAGGCTACACCTTC. Looking up the rest from reference TRBV7-8 and TRBJ1-2 gives the full variable domain: GAGVSQSPRYKVAKRGQDVALRCDPISGHVSLFWYQQALGQGPEFLTYFQNEAQLDKSGLPSDRFFAERPEGSVSTLKIQRTQQEDSAVYLCASSLLIQPPGQGAQGYTFGSGTRLTVV.

V gene TRBV7-2 combines with J gene TRBJ2-3; 7 bases match TRBD2. This CDR3 is 14 amino acids long. Germline assignment: CDR1 SGHTA and CDR2 FQGNSA. Germline trimming cut 7 bases from V and 4 bases from J; bases unmatched to any gene: 8. CDR3 sequence reads: CASTRGRASDTQYF. The CDR3 bases are TGTGCCAGCACGCGGGGGAGGGCCTCAGATACGCAGTATTTT.

This chain's CDR3 is CASSGREHNEQFF. As DNA, the CDR3 is TGTGCCAGCAGCGGCCGGGAGCACAATGAGCAGTTCTTC. The rearrangement uses TRBV9 and TRBJ2-1; D possibly corresponds to TRBD2 (6 bases). V was cut by 3 bases and J by 5 bases, with 9 bases left in between. Germline CDR1 SGDLS, CDR2 YYNGEE. The CDR3 covers 13 residues. The variable domain in full, with the rest retrieved from reference TRBV9 and TRBJ2-1, is DSGVTQTPKHLITATGQRVTLRCSPRSGDLSVYWYQQSLDQGLQFLIQYYNGEERAKGNILERFSAQQFPDLHSELNLSSLELGDSALYFCASSGREHNEQFFGPGTRLTVL.

The genes are TRBV30 and TRBJ1-1, with D perhaps matching TRBD1 (6 bases). The germline V and J ends were trimmed by 5 bases and 11 bases, with 15 bases remaining between them. CDR3 length: 11 amino acids. Per germline, CDR1 GTSNPN and CDR2 SVGIG (reference sequence). CDR3 bases: TGTGCCTGGCGACGGGGGGCAGGGGCTTTCTTT. It codes for CAWRRGAGAFF.